This entry lists 22 T cell receptor beta chains sequenced from one sample in a study of cytomegalovirus exposure and HLA in healthy donors. Primers: 60 Vbeta forward and 13 Jbeta reverse. Sequenced by immunoSEQ multiplex PCR; TCRdb stores in-frame clones only, minus some. The table lists under 250,000 clones, about 80% of them singletons. The sequencing sample was made of PBMCs. These receptors originate from a woman in her 30s in good health and CMV-seropositive.

V is TRBV6-6 and J is TRBJ1-5; the match to TRBD1 covers 9 bases. Trimming took 4 bases from V and 4 from J; bases not matched to a gene: 5. The germline V gene has CDR1 MNHNY and CDR2 SVGAGI (reference sequence). The CDR3 has 15 amino acids. The CDR3: CASSWTGTGNQPQHF. The CDR3, as DNA: TGTGCCAGCAGTTGGACCGGGACAGGGAATCAGCCCCAGCATTTT.

The chain uses TRBV14 and TRBJ1-1; D possibly corresponds to TRBD1 (5 bases). CDR1 is SGHDN and CDR2 is FVKESK in the germline V gene. V lost 5 bases and J 0 bases, leaving 7 bases between the germline ends. The CDR3 covers 13 residues. The CDR3 nucleotides read TGTGCCAGCAGCGCGACAGTGAACACTGAAGCTTTCTTT. This codes for CASSATVNTEAFF.

The chain combines TRBV6-1 with TRBJ1-1; D uncertain. Germline V lookup: CDR1 MNHNS, CDR2 SASEGT. The V gene lost 7 bases and the J gene lost 5 bases, with 14 bases spanning the gap. CDR3 length: 13 residues. CDR3 in DNA: TGTGCCAGCATAACTACGACGGAGACTGAAGCTTTCTTT. It is translated as CASITTTETEAFF.

The rearrangement joins TRBV6-6 to TRBJ2-3; 8 bases map to TRBD1. CDR3 length: 16 amino acids. With 2 bases clipped from V and 1 base from J, the junction kept 5 bases outside the gene matches. CDR1 MNHNY and CDR2 SVGAGI come from the germline V gene (reference sequence). CDR3 residues: CASSYPPGQGTDTQYF. The CDR3 DNA is TGTGCCAGCAGTTACCCGCCGGGACAGGGCACAGATACGCAGTATTTT.

The chain has TRBV11-3 and TRBJ2-5; 7 bases map to TRBD1. Unmatched junction bases numbered 12, after V lost 7 bases and J lost 4 bases. CDR1 SGHNT and CDR2 YENEEA come from the germline V gene. The CDR3 runs 15 residues. CDR3 protein: CASTTSTGKSETQYF. The CDR3 DNA reads TGTGCCAGCACCACTTCGACAGGGAAATCAGAGACCCAGTACTTC.

The V and J genes are TRBV7-9 and TRBJ1-1; 9 bases match TRBD1. Germline CDR1 reads SEHNR; CDR2 reads FQNEAQ (reference sequence). The CDR3 length is 14 residues. J was trimmed by 4 bases and V by 5 bases; bases with no gene match: 5. The CDR3 DNA reads TGTGCCAGCAGCATAGACAGGGGGGGCACTGAAGCTTTCTTT. Translated, it gives CASSIDRGGTEAFF.

The chain combines TRBV7-9 with TRBJ2-7, with 8 bases lining up with TRBD2. The CDR3 runs 18 residues. J gave up 3 bases and V 7 bases, and 20 bases lay outside the gene matches. Germline V CDR1 and CDR2: SEHNR, FQNEAQ (reference sequence). DNA of the CDR3: TGTGCCAGCACCGAGGGGCGGGGGGAGTCGAACTGGATCTACGAGCAGTACTTC. It encodes CASTEGRGESNWIYEQYF.

The V gene is TRBV21-1, the J gene TRBJ2-2; TRBD1 was called by the table and not checked on the DNA. TRBV21-1 is marked as a pseudogene. The CDR3 contains 14 residues. The CDR3 spells CEGRGTGNTGELFF. The CDR3 DNA follows: TGTGAAGGGAGGGGGACAGGGAACACCGGGGAGCTGTTTTTT.

This chain joins TRBV18 and TRBJ2-1, with 7 bases lining up with TRBD2. The V segment lost 0 bases and the J segment 8 bases; nucleotides outside the gene matches: 10. The CDR3 extends over 16 amino acids. CDR1 is KGHSH and CDR2 is LQKENI in the germline V gene. This CDR3 is CASSPPSSGPSDEQFF. CDR3 nucleotide sequence: TGTGCCAGCTCACCACCCTCTAGCGGTCCCTCGGATGAGCAGTTCTTC.

The chain carries TRBV11-2 and TRBJ2-2; TRBD2 is a possible D gene (5 bases). The ends were cut back, 3 bases at V and 0 bases at J, with 8 bases in the middle. This CDR3 is 15 amino acids long. CDR1 is SGHAT, CDR2 FQNNGV, per germline. The CDR3 loop reads CASSFKAANTGELFF. CDR3 in DNA: TGTGCCAGCAGCTTCAAAGCGGCGAACACCGGGGAGCTGTTTTTT.

The V call is TRBV7-7, the J call TRBJ2-5; the D gene is possibly TRBD1 (5 bases). V lost 5 bases and J 0 bases, leaving 13 bases between the germline ends. The CDR3 has 15 amino acids. From germline, CDR1 is SSHAT and CDR2 FNYEAQ (reference sequence). CDR3 residues: CASSRAPRDQETQYF. CDR3 nucleotide sequence: TGTGCCAGCAGCCGAGCCCCCAGGGACCAAGAGACCCAGTACTTC.

The V and J genes are TRBV5-4 and TRBJ2-1; a possible D gene is TRBD1 (5 bases). Trimming pared 0 bases from V and 10 bases from J, leaving 17 bases between. The CDR3 covers 15 residues. Germline values: CDR1 SGHNT, CDR2 YYREEE (reference sequence). As DNA, the CDR3 is TGTGCCAGCAGCTTGGCAGGGATCGGCCTCAAAGAGCAGTTCTTC. It specifies CASSLAGIGLKEQFF.

The chain combines TRBV15 with TRBJ2-7; 13 nucleotides match TRBD2. The germline CDR1 and CDR2 sequences are LNHNV and YYDKDF (reference sequence). V shed 0 bases and J 4 bases; nucleotides not matched to a gene: 0. The CDR3 is 15 amino acids. The CDR3 protein is CATSRETSGGYEQYF. CDR3 coding DNA: TGTGCCACCAGCAGAGAGACTAGCGGGGGGTACGAGCAGTACTTC.

The V call is TRBV9, the J call TRBJ2-1, with D perhaps TRBD2 (6 bases). Deletions cut 0 bases from V and 12 bases from J, with 22 bases between. CDR1 is SGDLS and CDR2 is YYNGEE in the germline V gene. This CDR3 region has 16 residues. This chain's CDR3 is CASSVEPSANGHGQFF. In nucleotides, the CDR3 is TGTGCCAGCAGCGTAGAACCTAGCGCCAACGGCCATGGGCAGTTCTTC.

V usage is TRBV29-1 and J usage is TRBJ1-2; 9 nucleotides align to TRBD1. V shed 4 bases, J shed 6 bases, and the junction held 3 bases outside the gene matches. CDR3 length: 12 residues. Germline lookup yields CDR1 SQVTM and CDR2 ANQGSEA. The CDR3 is CSVGTGVDGYTF. The CDR3, as DNA: TGCAGCGTTGGGACAGGGGTCGATGGCTACACCTTC.

The chain employs TRBV18 and TRBJ2-7, with a tentative D call TRBD2 (6 bases). CDR3 length: 13 residues. Trimming removed 3 bases from V and 7 bases from J, with 13 bases in between. The germline CDR1 and CDR2 sequences are KGHSH and LQKENI. The CDR3 DNA reads TGTGCCAGCTCACCTGCGGGATTGGGTGAGCAGTACTTC. Protein product: CASSPAGLGEQYF.

This chain connects TRBV5-8 to TRBJ2-7; D possibly corresponds to TRBD1 (6 bases). The V and J ends lost 0 bases and 9 bases respectively, with 10 bases between them. Germline V gene lookup returns CDR1 SGHTS and CDR2 YDEGEE. The CDR3 is made up of 12 amino acids. The CDR3 is CASSLDRVVQYF. The CDR3 DNA is TGTGCCAGCAGCTTGGACAGGGTGGTGCAGTACTTC.

The chain is built from TRBV11-2 and TRBJ1-2; 9 positions match TRBD1. V dropped 6 bases and J dropped 7; count of bases not matched to a gene: 6. Germline V gene data show CDR1 as SGHAT and CDR2 as FQNNGV. The CDR3 loop spans 13 amino acids. As DNA, the CDR3 is TGTGCCAGCAGATCTACAGGGGGCGTTGGCTACACCTTC. Translation: CASRSTGGVGYTF. The whole variable domain, remainder taken from reference TRBV11-2 and TRBJ1-2, is EAGVAQSPRYKIIEKRQSVAFWCNPISGHATLYWYQQILGQGPKLLIQFQNNGVVDDSQLPKDRFSAERLKGVDSTLKIQPAKLEDSAVYLCASRSTGGVGYTFGSGTRLTVV.

V is TRBV28 and J is TRBJ1-2; D might be TRBD1 (5 bases). Germline assignment: CDR1 MDHEN and CDR2 SYDVKM. V lost 10 bases and J lost 8, with 23 bases in between. The CDR3 consists of 14 residues. CDR3 coding DNA: TGTGCCACGATTATGGGGGGGTACGGCGGCGGCTACACCTTC. It codes for CATIMGGYGGGYTF.

The chain couples TRBV30 to TRBJ2-3, with TRBD1 identical over 7 bases. CDR1 and CDR2 (germline): GTSNPN, SVGIG (reference sequence). The CDR3 is 13 residues long. Trimming at V came to 4 bases and at J to 5 bases, leaving 6 bases not matched to a gene. The CDR3 here is CAWNGPGGDTQYF. The CDR3 nucleotides are TGTGCCTGGAACGGGCCAGGGGGAGATACGCAGTATTTT.

The chain has TRBV6-1 and TRBJ1-2, with 7 bases identical to TRBD1. Germline values: CDR1 MNHNS, CDR2 SASEGT. Trimming removed 6 bases from V and 3 bases from J; junction bases left unmatched: 4. This CDR3 spans 13 amino acids. CDR3 amino acids: CASRHTGDYGYTF. CDR3 DNA sequence: TGTGCCAGCAGGCATACAGGGGACTATGGCTACACCTTC.

The V and J genes are TRBV6-1 and TRBJ2-2; 10 bases align to TRBD1. CDR3 length: 14 amino acids. Germline trimming cut 8 bases from V and 6 bases from J; bases unmatched to any gene: 6. The germline gives CDR1 MNHNS, CDR2 SASEGT. The CDR3 spells CASHDRGRSGELFF. The CDR3 region has the DNA TGTGCCAGCCATGACAGGGGGCGGTCCGGGGAGCTGTTTTTT.